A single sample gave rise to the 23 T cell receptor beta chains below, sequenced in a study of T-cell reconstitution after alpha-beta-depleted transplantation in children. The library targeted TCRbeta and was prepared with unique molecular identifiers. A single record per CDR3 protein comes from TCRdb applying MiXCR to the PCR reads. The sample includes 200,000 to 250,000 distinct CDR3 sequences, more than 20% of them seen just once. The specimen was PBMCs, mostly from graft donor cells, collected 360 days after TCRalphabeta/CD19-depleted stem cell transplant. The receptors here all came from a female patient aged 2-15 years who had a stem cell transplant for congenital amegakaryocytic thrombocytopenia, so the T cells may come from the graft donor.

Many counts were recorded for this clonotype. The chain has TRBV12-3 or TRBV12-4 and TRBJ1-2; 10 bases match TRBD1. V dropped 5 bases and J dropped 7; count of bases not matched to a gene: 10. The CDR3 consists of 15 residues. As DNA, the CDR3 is TGTGCCAGCAGTCCTCCGGGACAGGGGTTGGGTGGCTACACCTTC. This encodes CASSPPGQGLGGYTF.

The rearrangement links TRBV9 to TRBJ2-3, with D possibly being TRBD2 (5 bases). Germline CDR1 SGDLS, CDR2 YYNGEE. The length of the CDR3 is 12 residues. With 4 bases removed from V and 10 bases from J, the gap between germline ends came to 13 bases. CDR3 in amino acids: CASSRDPRAQYF. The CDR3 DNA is TGTGCCAGCAGCCGGGATCCTAGGGCGCAGTATTTT.

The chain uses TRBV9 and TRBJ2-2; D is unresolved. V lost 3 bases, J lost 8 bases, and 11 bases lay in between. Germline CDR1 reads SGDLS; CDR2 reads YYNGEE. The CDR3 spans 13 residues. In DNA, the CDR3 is TGTGCCAGCAGCGCCCATTCCGTGGGGGAGCTGTTTTTT. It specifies CASSAHSVGELFF.

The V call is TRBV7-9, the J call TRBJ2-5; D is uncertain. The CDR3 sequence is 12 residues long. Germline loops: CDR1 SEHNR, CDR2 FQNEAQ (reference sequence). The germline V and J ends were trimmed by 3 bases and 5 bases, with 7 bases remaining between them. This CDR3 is CASSFPWETQYF. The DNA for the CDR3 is TGTGCCAGCAGCTTCCCTTGGGAGACCCAGTACTTC.

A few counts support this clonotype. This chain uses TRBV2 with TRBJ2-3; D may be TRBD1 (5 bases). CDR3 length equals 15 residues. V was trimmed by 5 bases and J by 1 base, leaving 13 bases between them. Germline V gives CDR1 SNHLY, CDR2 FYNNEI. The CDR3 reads CASSKGVTRTDTQYF. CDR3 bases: TGTGCCAGCAGTAAAGGGGTCACCCGCACAGATACGCAGTATTTT.

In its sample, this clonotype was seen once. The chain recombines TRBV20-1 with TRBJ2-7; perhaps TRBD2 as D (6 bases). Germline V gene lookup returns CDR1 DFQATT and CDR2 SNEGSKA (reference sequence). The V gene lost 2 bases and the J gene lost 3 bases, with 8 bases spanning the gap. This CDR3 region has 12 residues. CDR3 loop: CSARRGNYEQYF. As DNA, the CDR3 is TGCAGTGCTAGACGCGGGAACTACGAGCAGTACTTC.

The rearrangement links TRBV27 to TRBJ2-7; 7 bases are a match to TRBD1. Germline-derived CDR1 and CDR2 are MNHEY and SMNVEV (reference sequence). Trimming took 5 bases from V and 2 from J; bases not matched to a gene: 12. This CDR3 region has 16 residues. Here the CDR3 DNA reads TGTGCCAGCAGTCGTCGTTCGAGGCAGGGGGCCTACGAGCAGTACTTC. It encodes CASSRRSRQGAYEQYF.

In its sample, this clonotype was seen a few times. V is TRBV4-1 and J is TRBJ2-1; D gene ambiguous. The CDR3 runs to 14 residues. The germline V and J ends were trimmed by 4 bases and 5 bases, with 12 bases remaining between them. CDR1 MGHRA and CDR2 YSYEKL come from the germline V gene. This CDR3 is CASSLQPANNEQFF. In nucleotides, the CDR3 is TGCGCCAGCAGCCTCCAACCGGCTAACAATGAGCAGTTCTTC.

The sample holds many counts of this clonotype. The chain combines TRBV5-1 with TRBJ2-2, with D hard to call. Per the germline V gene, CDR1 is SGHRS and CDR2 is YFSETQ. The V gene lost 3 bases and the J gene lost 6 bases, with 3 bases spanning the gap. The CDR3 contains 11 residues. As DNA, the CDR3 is TGCGCCAGCAGCTCGCCCGGGGAGCTGTTTTTT. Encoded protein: CASSSPGELFF.

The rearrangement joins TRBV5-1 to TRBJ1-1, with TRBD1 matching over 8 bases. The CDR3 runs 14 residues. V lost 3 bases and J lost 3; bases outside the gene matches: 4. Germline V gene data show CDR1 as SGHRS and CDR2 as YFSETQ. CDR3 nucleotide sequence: TGCGCCAGCAGCTCGACAGGGGATTACACTGAAGCTTTCTTT. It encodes CASSSTGDYTEAFF.

CDR3 in amino acids: CAISGQGGSSYNEQFF. CDR3 bases: TGTGCCATCAGTGGACAGGGCGGGAGCTCCTACAATGAGCAGTTCTTC. The V call is TRBV10-3, the J call TRBJ2-1; D might be TRBD1 or TRBD2, each matching 7 bases. The CDR3 extends over 16 amino acids. Germline CDR1 is ENHRY and CDR2 is SYGVKD. Trimming took off 4 bases at V and 0 bases at J, with 13 bases between the two ends.

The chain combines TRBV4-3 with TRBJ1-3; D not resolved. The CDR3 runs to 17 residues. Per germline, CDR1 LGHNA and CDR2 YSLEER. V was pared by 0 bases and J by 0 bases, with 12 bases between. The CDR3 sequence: CASSQERGTNSGNTIYF. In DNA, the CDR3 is TGCGCCAGCAGCCAAGAACGGGGAACTAACTCTGGAAACACCATATATTTT.

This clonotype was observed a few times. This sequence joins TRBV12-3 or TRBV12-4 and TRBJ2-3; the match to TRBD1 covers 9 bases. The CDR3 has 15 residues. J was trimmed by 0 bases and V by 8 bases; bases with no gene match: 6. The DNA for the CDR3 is TGTGCCAGCGCCCCACAGGGGGCCAGCACAGATACGCAGTATTTT. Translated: CASAPQGASTDTQYF.

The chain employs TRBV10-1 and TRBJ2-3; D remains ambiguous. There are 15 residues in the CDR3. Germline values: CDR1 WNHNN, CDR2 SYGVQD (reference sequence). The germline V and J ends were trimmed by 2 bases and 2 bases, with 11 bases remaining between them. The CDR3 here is CASSEAGTTTDTQYF. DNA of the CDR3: TGCGCCAGCAGTGAGGCAGGAACTACCACAGATACGCAGTATTTT.

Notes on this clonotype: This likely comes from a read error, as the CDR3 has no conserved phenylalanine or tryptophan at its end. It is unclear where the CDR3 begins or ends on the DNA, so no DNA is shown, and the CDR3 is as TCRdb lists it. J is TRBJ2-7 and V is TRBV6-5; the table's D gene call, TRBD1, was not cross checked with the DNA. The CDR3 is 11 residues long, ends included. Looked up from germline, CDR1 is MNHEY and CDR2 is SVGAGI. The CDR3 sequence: CASSTPGRLVL.

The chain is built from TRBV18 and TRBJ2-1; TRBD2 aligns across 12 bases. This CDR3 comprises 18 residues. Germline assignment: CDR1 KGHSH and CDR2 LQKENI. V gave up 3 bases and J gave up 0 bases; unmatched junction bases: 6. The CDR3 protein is CASSPWTSGVSSYNEQFF. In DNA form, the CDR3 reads TGTGCCAGCTCACCGTGGACTAGCGGGGTTAGCTCCTACAATGAGCAGTTCTTC.

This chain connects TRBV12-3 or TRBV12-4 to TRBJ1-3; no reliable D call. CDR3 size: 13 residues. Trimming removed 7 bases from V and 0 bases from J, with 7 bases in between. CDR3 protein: CASTDISGNTIYF. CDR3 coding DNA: TGTGCCAGCACCGACATCTCTGGAAACACCATATATTTT.

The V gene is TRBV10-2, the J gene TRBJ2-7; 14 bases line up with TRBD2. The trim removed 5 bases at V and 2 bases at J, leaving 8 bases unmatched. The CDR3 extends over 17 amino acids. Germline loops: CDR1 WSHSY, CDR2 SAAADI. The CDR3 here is CASSLGTSGGLTYEQYF. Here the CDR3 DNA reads TGCGCCAGCAGTTTAGGGACTAGCGGGGGTTTGACCTACGAGCAGTACTTC.

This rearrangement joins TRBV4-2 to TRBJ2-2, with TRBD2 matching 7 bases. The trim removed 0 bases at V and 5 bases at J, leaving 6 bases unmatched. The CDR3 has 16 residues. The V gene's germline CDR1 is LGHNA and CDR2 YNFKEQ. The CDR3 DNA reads TGTGCCAGCAGCCAAGAAGGCGGGAGAAGAACCGGGGAGCTGTTTTTT. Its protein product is CASSQEGGRRTGELFF.

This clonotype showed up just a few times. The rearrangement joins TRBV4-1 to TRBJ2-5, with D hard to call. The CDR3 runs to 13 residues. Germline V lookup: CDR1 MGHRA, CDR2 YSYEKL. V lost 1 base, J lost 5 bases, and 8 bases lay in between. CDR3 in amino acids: CASSQVARETQYF. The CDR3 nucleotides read TGCGCCAGCAGCCAAGTCGCCCGGGAGACCCAGTACTTC.

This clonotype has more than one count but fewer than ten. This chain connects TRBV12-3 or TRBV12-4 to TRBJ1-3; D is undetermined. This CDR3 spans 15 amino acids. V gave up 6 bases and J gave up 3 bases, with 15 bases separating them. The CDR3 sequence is CASRDLGVGGNTIYF. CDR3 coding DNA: TGTGCCAGCAGGGACCTTGGGGTGGGTGGAAACACCATATATTTT.

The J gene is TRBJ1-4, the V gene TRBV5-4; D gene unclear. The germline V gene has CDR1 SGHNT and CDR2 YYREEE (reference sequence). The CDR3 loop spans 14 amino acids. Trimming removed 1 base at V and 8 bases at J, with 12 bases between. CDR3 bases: TGTGCCAGCAGCTTGAGTGGGATGCGGGAAAAACTGTTTTTT. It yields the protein CASSLSGMREKLFF.

CDR3 nucleotide sequence: TGTGCCAGCAGCTTAATTCGGGGGCGCCGGGACAATGAGCAGTTCTTC. Protein: CASSLIRGRRDNEQFF. The genes are TRBV11-1 and TRBJ2-1; the D gene could be TRBD1 or TRBD2 (6 bases each). There are 16 residues in the CDR3. Germline CDR1 and CDR2: SGHAT and FQDESV (reference sequence). V lost 2 bases and J lost 5, with 16 bases in between.